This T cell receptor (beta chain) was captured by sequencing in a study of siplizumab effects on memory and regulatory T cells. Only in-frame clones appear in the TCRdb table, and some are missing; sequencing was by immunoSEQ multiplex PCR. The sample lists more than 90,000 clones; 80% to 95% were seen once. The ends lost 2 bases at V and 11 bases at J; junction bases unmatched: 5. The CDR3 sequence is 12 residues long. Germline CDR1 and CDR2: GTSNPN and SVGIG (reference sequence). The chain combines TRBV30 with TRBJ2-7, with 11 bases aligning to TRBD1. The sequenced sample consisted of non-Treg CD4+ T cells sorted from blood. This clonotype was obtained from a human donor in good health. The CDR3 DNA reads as TGTGCCTGGAGTTTGGACAGGGGGCCGAAGTACTTC. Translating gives CAWSLDRGPKYF.